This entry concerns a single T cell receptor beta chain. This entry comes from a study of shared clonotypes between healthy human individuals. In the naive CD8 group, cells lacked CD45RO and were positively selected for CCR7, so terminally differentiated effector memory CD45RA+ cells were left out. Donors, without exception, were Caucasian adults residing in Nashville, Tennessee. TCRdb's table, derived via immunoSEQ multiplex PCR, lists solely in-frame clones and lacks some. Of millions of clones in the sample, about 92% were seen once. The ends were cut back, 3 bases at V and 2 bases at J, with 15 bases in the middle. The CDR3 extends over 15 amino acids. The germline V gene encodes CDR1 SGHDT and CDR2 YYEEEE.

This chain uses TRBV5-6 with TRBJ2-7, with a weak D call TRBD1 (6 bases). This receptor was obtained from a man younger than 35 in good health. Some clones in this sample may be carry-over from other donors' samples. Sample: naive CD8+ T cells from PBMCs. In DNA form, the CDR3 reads TGTGCCAGCAGCTCCAGTGACAGGACTGCCTACGAGCAGTACTTC. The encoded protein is CASSSSDRTAYEQYF. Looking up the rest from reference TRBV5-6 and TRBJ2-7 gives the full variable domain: DAGVTQSPTHLIKTRGQQVTLRCSPKSGHDTVSWYQQALGQGPQFIFQYYEEEERQRGNFPDRFSGHQFPNYSSELNVNALLLGDSALYLCASSSSDRTAYEQYFGPGTRLTVT.